These T cell receptor beta chains were read from a single sample in a study of cytomegalovirus exposure and HLA in healthy donors. The table came from immunoSEQ multiplex PCR; TCRdb's copy has only in-frame clones and leaves some out. The sample lists roughly 150,000 clones, roughly 83% seen once, with 0.95% to 1.3% in the top ten. The sample was PBMCs. The receptor set was obtained from a man aged 30 to 39 in good health and CMV-seronegative. Each CDR3 is given with its conserved first and last residue. A D gene is named only where the DNA matches it firmly. The size field is filled for only some rows; it gives once, few, many or a size class.

TRBV29-1	TRBJ2-7	.	.	CSVETGHEQYF	TGCAGCGTTGAGACAGGCCACGAGCAGTACTTC
TRBV2	TRBJ2-3	.	TRBD2	CASRRQAGDGTDTQYF	TGTGCCAGCAGGAGACAAGCGGGAGACGGCACAGATACGCAGTATTTT
TRBV27	TRBJ2-7	.	TRBD2	CASTPVGLAGPGEYEQYF	TGTGCCAGCACCCCCGTGGGACTAGCGGGGCCAGGGGAGTACGAGCAGTACTTC
TRBV29-1	TRBJ1-1	.	TRBD1	CSVDLGQGLEAFF	TGCAGCGTGGACCTGGGACAGGGACTAGAAGCTTTCTTT
TRBV6-1	TRBJ2-5	.	.	CASSESTFQETQYF	TGTGCCAGCAGTGAGTCCACTTTCCAAGAGACCCAGTACTTC
TRBV9	TRBJ2-1	.	TRBD1	CASSGRDRGFTVAYYNEQFF	TGTGCCAGCAGCGGCCGGGACAGGGGTTTCACGGTAGCGTACTACAATGAGCAGTTCTTC
TRBV7-7	TRBJ2-1	.	TRBD2	CASSWTSGRDYNEQFF	TGTGCCAGCAGCTGGACTAGCGGGAGGGACTACAATGAGCAGTTCTTC
TRBV18	TRBJ2-7	.	TRBD1	CASSQSGQGDEQYF	TGTGCCAGCTCACAATCCGGACAGGGGGACGAGCAGTACTTC
TRBV7-2	TRBJ1-2	.	TRBD1	CASSLGQVATRGYTF	TGTGCCAGCAGCCTAGGACAGGTGGCTACGAGGGGCTACACCTTC
TRBV5-1	TRBJ2-2	.	TRBD1	CASSLGPGGTGELFF	TGCGCCAGCAGCTTGGGTCCAGGGGGCACCGGGGAGCTGTTTTTT
TRBV4-1	TRBJ2-2	.	TRBD2	CASSHSLLRRGAENTGELFF	TGCGCCAGCAGCCATAGCCTCTTGAGGCGGGGGGCTGAGAACACCGGGGAGCTGTTTTTT
TRBV27	TRBJ1-5	.	TRBD1	CASSAGQGEVRQPQHF	TGTGCCAGCAGTGCGGGACAGGGGGAAGTCCGACAGCCCCAGCATTTT
TRBV9	TRBJ1-1	.	TRBD1	CASSPTGDRNTEAFF	TGTGCCAGCAGCCCTACAGGGGACAGGAACACTGAAGCTTTCTTT
TRBV15	TRBJ2-3	.	TRBD1	CATSRAPGGFSTDTQYF	TGTGCCACCAGCAGAGCTCCAGGGGGCTTTAGCACAGATACGCAGTATTTT
TRBV19	TRBJ2-5	.	TRBD1	CASSIPSRRQGNKETQYF	TGTGCCAGTAGTATCCCCAGCCGACGACAGGGGAATAAAGAGACCCAGTACTTC
TRBV5-1	TRBJ1-5	.	TRBD1	CASSLQGGGQPQHF	TGCGCCAGCAGCTTGCAGGGGGGAGGTCAGCCCCAGCATTTT
TRBV7-3	TRBJ2-2	few	.	CASSITGELFF	TGTGCCAGCAGCATAACCGGGGAGCTGTTTTTT
TRBV21-1	TRBJ1-5	.	.	CASSKSRGRNQPQHF	TGTGCCAGCAGCAAATCCCGGGGGAGAAATCAGCCCCAGCATTTT
TRBV19	TRBJ2-2	.	TRBD1	CASSNRGQAGELFF	TGTGCCAGTAGTAACAGGGGCCAAGCCGGGGAGCTGTTTTTT
TRBV7-2	TRBJ2-7	.	.	CASSLGGGGGTSSYEQYF	TGTGCCAGCAGCTTAGGGGGAGGGGGTGGGACGAGCTCCTACGAGCAGTACTTC
TRBV11-2	TRBJ1-6	.	.	CASSTAWVGRNSYNSPLHF	TGTGCCAGCAGCACGGCTTGGGTGGGGCGAAATTCCTATAATTCACCCCTCCACTTT
TRBV5-4	TRBJ2-6	.	.	CASSGHLSGANVLTF	TGTGCCAGCTCGGGACACTTATCTGGGGCCAACGTCCTGACTTTC
TRBV27	TRBJ2-3	.	TRBD2	CASKSSGSSDTQYF	TGTGCCAGTAAATCTAGCGGGAGCTCAGATACGCAGTATTTT
TRBV4-1	TRBJ1-3	few	.	CASSPTWRGGFIGNTIYF	TGCGCCAGCAGCCCTACTTGGAGAGGGGGTTTTATTGGAAACACCATATATTTT
TRBV2	TRBJ2-2	.	TRBD1	CASSTGGGNTGELFF	TGTGCCAGCAGTACAGGGGGCGGGAACACCGGGGAGCTGTTTTTT
TRBV5-1	TRBJ2-7	.	TRBD2	CASSLEPPSGGASYEQYF	TGCGCCAGCAGCTTGGAGCCCCCTAGCGGGGGGGCCTCCTACGAGCAGTACTTC
TRBV30	TRBJ2-3	.	TRBD2	CAWSASGAYDTQYF	TGTGCCTGGAGTGCTAGCGGGGCCTATGATACGCAGTATTTT
TRBV27	TRBJ2-7	.	.	CASSSSNEQYF	TGTGCCAGCAGTTCTAGTAACGAGCAGTACTTC
TRBV30	TRBJ2-2	.	TRBD2	CAWSVGGIAGELFF	TGTGCCTGGAGTGTGGGAGGGATCGCCGGGGAGCTGTTTTTT
TRBV5-1	TRBJ1-4	.	TRBD1	CASRIDRGETEKLFF	TGCGCCAGCAGAATAGACAGGGGGGAGACTGAAAAACTGTTTTTT
TRBV5-1	TRBJ2-1	.	TRBD1	CASSSGQGSYNEQFF	TGCGCCAGCAGCTCAGGACAGGGCTCCTACAATGAGCAGTTCTTC
TRBV9	TRBJ1-3	.	.	CASSLGSGNTIYF	TGTGCCAGCAGCCTCGGGTCTGGAAACACCATATATTTT
TRBV15	TRBJ2-3	.	TRBD2	CATSKTSGTLFTDTQYF	TGTGCCACCAGCAAAACTAGCGGCACGCTCTTCACAGATACGCAGTATTTT
TRBV2	TRBJ2-5	.	.	CASSGFGVGETQYF	TGTGCCAGCAGTGGGTTCGGGGTGGGAGAGACCCAGTACTTC
TRBV7-7	TRBJ2-2	.	TRBD1	CASTPGQDPNTGELFF	TGTGCTAGCACTCCGGGACAGGACCCGAACACCGGGGAGCTGTTTTTT
TRBV5-1	TRBJ1-2	.	.	CASRTSGREIYGYTF	TGCGCCAGCAGAACCTCGGGCAGGGAAATCTATGGCTACACCTTC
TRBV28	TRBJ2-2	.	.	CASTLGGGELFF	TGTGCCAGCACCCTTGGAGGCGGGGAGCTGTTTTTT
TRBV2	TRBJ2-7	once	TRBD2	CASSVGGGIYEQYF	TGTGCCAGCAGTGTTGGGGGGGGAATTTACGAGCAGTACTTC
TRBV7-8	TRBJ1-2	.	TRBD1	CASSLGQGNYGYTF	TGTGCCAGCAGCTTAGGACAGGGTAACTATGGCTACACCTTC
TRBV4-1	TRBJ2-2	.	.	CASSHAILRGNTGELFF	TGCGCCAGCAGCCACGCCATCCTCAGGGGGAACACCGGGGAGCTGTTTTTT
TRBV19	TRBJ2-7	few	TRBD2	CASSSPGTSGYYEQYF	TGTGCCAGTAGTTCCCCCGGGACTAGCGGATACTACGAGCAGTACTTC
TRBV27	TRBJ2-7	few	TRBD1	CASRAGGIYEQYF	TGTGCCAGCAGGGCAGGGGGTATTTACGAGCAGTACTTC
TRBV11-3	TRBJ2-2	.	TRBD2	CASSLDQLAGVSKLFF	TGTGCCAGCAGCTTAGATCAGTTAGCGGGAGTCTCGAAGCTGTTTTTT
TRBV9	TRBJ2-1	.	TRBD2	CASSGSASGRGGDEQFF	TGTGCCAGCAGCGGATCGGCTAGCGGGAGAGGGGGTGATGAGCAGTTCTTC
TRBV4-1	TRBJ1-1	.	TRBD1	CASSQGRGLENTEAFF	TGCGCCAGCAGCCAAGGCAGGGGGCTGGAGAACACTGAAGCTTTCTTT
TRBV4-1	TRBJ1-2	.	TRBD1	CASSHGETGQGYYGYTF	TGCGCCAGCAGCCATGGGGAAACGGGACAGGGGTACTATGGCTACACCTTC
TRBV7-8	TRBJ2-1	.	.	CASSRTGLPFNEQFF	TGTGCCAGCAGCCGGACGGGACTGCCTTTTAATGAGCAGTTCTTC